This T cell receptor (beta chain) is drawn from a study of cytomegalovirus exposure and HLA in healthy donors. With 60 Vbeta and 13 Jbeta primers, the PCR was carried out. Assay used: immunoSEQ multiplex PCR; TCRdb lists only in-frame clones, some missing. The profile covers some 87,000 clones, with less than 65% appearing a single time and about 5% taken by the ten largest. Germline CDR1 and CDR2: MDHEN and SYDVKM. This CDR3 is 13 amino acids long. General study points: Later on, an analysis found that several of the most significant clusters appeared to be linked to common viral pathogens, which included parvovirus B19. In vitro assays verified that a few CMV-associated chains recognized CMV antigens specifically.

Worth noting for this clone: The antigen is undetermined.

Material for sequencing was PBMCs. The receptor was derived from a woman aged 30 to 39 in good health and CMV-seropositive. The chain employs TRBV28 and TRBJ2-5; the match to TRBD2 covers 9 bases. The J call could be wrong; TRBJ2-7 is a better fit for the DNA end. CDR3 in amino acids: CAGRSGGSYEQYF. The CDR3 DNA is TGTGCCGGCCGGAGCGGGGGGTCCTACGAGCAGTACTTC.